There are a few counts of the clone carrying this T cell receptor (beta chain). TCRdb recomputed calls from the RT-PCR reads with MiXCR, one row per CDR3 protein. This sample carries about 200,000 distinct CDR3 sequences, 35% to 50% of them seen once, and the ten largest clones take about 35%. The V gene's germline CDR1 is DFQATT and CDR2 SNEGSKA (reference sequence). The CDR3 extends over 16 amino acids. V was pared by 3 bases and J by 10 bases, with 17 bases of the junction left unmatched. The entry originates in a study of patients and donors after allogeneic stem cell transplantation. The clonotype was recovered from a human donor who was either an allogeneic HSCT recipient or a stem cell or donor lymphocyte infusion donor (not recorded which). It is not recorded whose cells these are; they may come from a transplant donor. The chain links TRBV20-1 to TRBJ2-1, with 8 bases fitting TRBD2. Sequencing was done on a sample of blood, either unsorted or a sorted T cell fraction (not recorded which). The CDR3 nucleotides are TGCAGTGCTAGTGCCCCCTTTCCGACTAGCGCTATAGAGCAGTTCTTC. Amino acids: CSASAPFPTSAIEQFF.